These 20 T cell receptor beta chains were all obtained from the same sample, sequenced in a study of blood T cell repertoires in COVID-19. Repertoires were generated with immunoSEQ multiplex PCR, while TCRdb's copy carries only in-frame clones and drops some. The table records about 140,000 clones, 60% to 85% of them present only once. The sample consisted of peripheral blood. Receptors originate from a woman aged 60-70 years with acute or convalescent COVID-19.

The rearrangement uses TRBV28 and TRBJ2-3, with D perhaps TRBD2 (6 bases). V was trimmed by 3 bases and J by 1 base, leaving 8 bases between them. Germline V gives CDR1 MDHEN, CDR2 SYDVKM. This CDR3 region has 14 residues. The CDR3 loop is CASSLGLGTDTQYF. CDR3 in DNA: TGTGCCAGCAGTTTGGGACTTGGCACAGATACGCAGTATTTT. Combining the CDR3 with reference TRBV28 and TRBJ2-3 gives the whole variable domain DVKVTQSSRYLVKRTGEKVFLECVQDMDHENMFWYRQDPGLGLRLIYFSYDVKMKEKGDIPEGYSVSREKKERFSLILESASTNQTSMYLCASSLGLGTDTQYFGPGTRLTVL.

This clone has only a few counts. CDR3 amino acids: CAWSPGANYGYTF. The CDR3 nucleotides are TGTGCCTGGAGTCCCGGAGCTAACTATGGCTACACCTTC. The V gene is TRBV30, the J gene TRBJ1-2; D unresolved. Trimming took 2 bases from V and 0 from J, leaving 7 bases between them. The CDR3 totals 13 residues. Germline V gene lookup returns CDR1 GTSNPN and CDR2 SVGIG (reference sequence).

The chain has TRBV7-8 and TRBJ1-1; D is undetermined. This CDR3 is built from 16 residues. Deletions cut 7 bases from V and 0 bases from J, with 18 bases between. Germline V lookup: CDR1 SGHVS, CDR2 FQNEAQ. The DNA for the CDR3 is TGTGCCAGCACCGATACCCAGACATACATGAACACTGAAGCTTTCTTT. Protein: CASTDTQTYMNTEAFF.

The rearrangement uses TRBV5-1 and TRBJ2-2; 9 nucleotides line up with TRBD1. This CDR3 has 14 residues. The V segment lost 4 bases and the J segment 6 bases; nucleotides outside the gene matches: 4. Germline V lookup: CDR1 SGHRS, CDR2 YFSETQ. CDR3 coding DNA: TGCGCCAGCAGCGGCAGGACAGGGGCCGGGGAGCTGTTTTTT. It encodes CASSGRTGAGELFF. Filled out from reference TRBV5-1 and TRBJ2-2, the complete variable domain reads KAGVTQTPRYLIKTRGQQVTLSCSPISGHRSVSWYQQTPGQGLQFLFEYFSETQRNKGNFPGRFSGRQFSNSRSEMNVSTLELGDSALYLCASSGRTGAGELFFGEGSRLTVL.

This clone came up a few times. The V gene is TRBV27, the J gene TRBJ2-7, with D perhaps TRBD1 (6 bases). This CDR3 comprises 11 residues. Per germline, CDR1 MNHEY and CDR2 SMNVEV (reference sequence). The V end lost 3 bases, the J end lost 8 bases, and 8 bases lay between the germline ends. The CDR3 reads CASSFRGKQYF. The CDR3 DNA sequence: TGTGCCAGCAGTTTCAGGGGCAAGCAGTACTTC.

The chain recombines TRBV5-1 with TRBJ1-1, with D unresolved. CDR1 is SGHRS and CDR2 is YFSETQ in the germline V gene. The CDR3 has 13 amino acids. Trimming cost V 6 bases and J 4 bases, with 13 bases left between them. The CDR3, as DNA: TGCGCCAGCAAAATCGGAGCGGGCACTGAAGCTTTCTTT. This sequence encodes CASKIGAGTEAFF.

This chain joins TRBV10-1 and TRBJ2-7; no definite D call. The CDR3 consists of 15 residues. The V end was cut by 6 bases, the J end by 0 bases, with 15 bases between. CDR1 WNHNN and CDR2 SYGVQD come from the germline V gene (reference sequence). Here the CDR3 reads CASRVALIDSYEQYF. The CDR3 nucleotides read TGCGCCAGCAGGGTCGCCCTAATTGACTCCTACGAGCAGTACTTC.

The chain joins TRBV30 to TRBJ1-2; weak D call: TRBD1 (5 bases). Germline V gives CDR1 GTSNPN, CDR2 SVGIG (reference sequence). V shed 3 bases and J shed 2 bases, with 16 bases lying between them. This CDR3 region has 15 residues. In DNA form, the CDR3 reads TGTGCCTGGAGGGAGGGGCTAAGGGGAAACTATGGCTACACCTTC. It is translated as CAWREGLRGNYGYTF.

In DNA, the CDR3 is TGTGCCAGCATGTGGGCTAGCGCATACAATGAGCAGTTCTTC. Its translation: CASMWASAYNEQFF. This chain uses TRBV27 with TRBJ2-1; tentatively, D is TRBD2 (6 bases). This CDR3 is built from 14 residues. The V gene's germline CDR1 is MNHEY and CDR2 SMNVEV (reference sequence). Trimming removed 7 bases at V and 4 bases at J, with 14 bases between.

The chain uses TRBV5-6 and TRBJ2-1; D gene uncertain. The germline gives CDR1 SGHDT, CDR2 YYEEEE. Trimming shortened V by 2 bases and J by 0 bases, and 6 bases separated the two germline ends. The CDR3 loop spans 14 amino acids. CDR3 DNA: TGTGCCAGCAGCTTTGTCAGCTCCTACAATGAGCAGTTCTTC. As protein: CASSFVSSYNEQFF.

This chain joins TRBV5-1 and TRBJ2-7; D gene ambiguous. Germline V gene lookup returns CDR1 SGHRS and CDR2 YFSETQ. There are 12 residues in the CDR3. Trimming shortened V by 1 base and J by 4 bases, and 6 bases separated the two germline ends. CDR3 DNA sequence: TGCGCCAGCAGCTTGTCCGGTTACGAGCAGTACTTC. Encoded protein: CASSLSGYEQYF.

The table lists this clone with a few counts. The chain couples TRBV10-1 to TRBJ2-1; no clear D gene. V was shortened by 2 bases and J by 6 bases, with 8 bases between the two germline ends. The germline CDR1 and CDR2 sequences are WNHNN and SYGVQD (reference sequence). The CDR3 loop spans 13 amino acids. The CDR3 bases are TGCGCCAGCAGTGAGGACACCCGCAATGAGCAGTTCTTC. Protein sequence: CASSEDTRNEQFF.

The V and J genes are TRBV7-9 and TRBJ2-1; 8 bases match TRBD2. V gave up 2 bases and J gave up 3 bases; unmatched junction bases: 9. CDR3 length equals 17 residues. CDR1 is SEHNR and CDR2 is FQNEAQ in the germline V gene (reference sequence). This chain's CDR3 is CASSLTGAGGIYNEQFF. The CDR3 DNA reads TGTGCCAGCAGCTTAACGGGTGCGGGAGGAATCTACAATGAGCAGTTCTTC. Based on the CDR3 plus reference TRBV7-9 and TRBJ2-1, the full variable domain is DTGVSQNPRHKITKRGQNVTFRCDPISEHNRLYWYRQTLGQGPEFLTYFQNEAQLEKSRLLSDRFSAERPKGSFSTLEIQRTEQGDSAMYLCASSLTGAGGIYNEQFFGPGTRLTVL.

This chain connects TRBV12-5 to TRBJ2-1; tentatively, D is TRBD1 (5 bases). V was shortened by 6 bases and J by 1 base, with 10 bases between the two germline ends. The CDR3 contains 14 residues. Germline V gene sequence: CDR1 LGHNT, CDR2 FRNRAP. CDR3 protein: CASGTDKSYNEQFF. The CDR3 DNA reads as TGTGCTAGTGGGACGGACAAATCCTACAATGAGCAGTTCTTC.

The chain links TRBV6-1 to TRBJ2-5; maybe TRBD1 (5 bases). Germline CDR1 and CDR2: MNHNS and SASEGT. Between the trimmed V and J ends, which lost 4 bases and 4 bases, there was a span of 25 bases. The CDR3 has 18 residues. The CDR3 spells CASSGGLLTQGSRETQYF. CDR3 sequence (DNA): TGTGCCAGCAGTGGGGGCCTTTTGACCCAGGGTTCACGAGAGACCCAGTACTTC.

The chain employs TRBV19 and TRBJ2-5, with a possible D match to TRBD2 (6 bases). Trimming removed 5 bases from V and 0 bases from J, with 19 bases in between. The germline V gene has CDR1 LNHDA and CDR2 SQIVND (reference sequence). The CDR3 length is 17 residues. CDR3: CASSLLGGRSHQETQYF. CDR3 DNA: TGTGCCAGTAGTCTCCTTGGAGGGAGAAGCCACCAAGAGACCCAGTACTTC.

This chain joins TRBV30 and TRBJ1-2; 7 bases match TRBD1. Germline CDR1 is GTSNPN and CDR2 is SVGIG (reference sequence). With V trimmed by 3 bases and J by 7 bases, 5 bases remained unmatched. This CDR3 region has 12 residues. The DNA of the CDR3 is TGTGCCTGGAGGGGGGCAGGGGGTGGCTACACCTTC. Protein product: CAWRGAGGGYTF.

This clone was seen only a few times. The chain links TRBV13 to TRBJ2-1; maybe TRBD2 (5 bases). Germline V gene lookup returns CDR1 PRHDT and CDR2 FYEKMQ (reference sequence). Trimming removed 4 bases from V and 9 bases from J, with 13 bases in between. The CDR3 spans 13 residues. The DNA of the CDR3 is TGTGCCAGCAGCTCGACTACCACCGGTGAGCAGTTCTTC. Its protein is CASSSTTTGEQFF.

This sequence joins TRBV10-2 and TRBJ1-1, with 7 bases that match TRBD1. V lost 6 bases, J lost 3 bases, and 7 bases stayed unmatched. The V gene's germline CDR1 is WSHSY and CDR2 SAAADI. There are 14 residues in the CDR3. The DNA for the CDR3 is TGCGCCAGCAGACTTTCAGGGGGACACACTGAAGCTTTCTTT. This translates into CASRLSGGHTEAFF.

V gene TRBV28 combines with J gene TRBJ1-5; TRBD1 aligns across 7 bases. Germline V CDR1 and CDR2: MDHEN, SYDVKM. V was clipped by 10 bases and J by 7 bases; unmatched bases: 10. The length of the CDR3 is 13 residues. CDR3 DNA sequence: TGTGCCACCGGGACAGTCGAGAGACAGCCCCAGCATTTT. It specifies CATGTVERQPQHF. Full variable domain (outside the CDR3, taken from reference TRBV28 and TRBJ1-5): DVKVTQSSRYLVKRTGEKVFLECVQDMDHENMFWYRQDPGLGLRLIYFSYDVKMKEKGDIPEGYSVSREKKERFSLILESASTNQTSMYLCATGTVERQPQHFGDGTRLSIL.